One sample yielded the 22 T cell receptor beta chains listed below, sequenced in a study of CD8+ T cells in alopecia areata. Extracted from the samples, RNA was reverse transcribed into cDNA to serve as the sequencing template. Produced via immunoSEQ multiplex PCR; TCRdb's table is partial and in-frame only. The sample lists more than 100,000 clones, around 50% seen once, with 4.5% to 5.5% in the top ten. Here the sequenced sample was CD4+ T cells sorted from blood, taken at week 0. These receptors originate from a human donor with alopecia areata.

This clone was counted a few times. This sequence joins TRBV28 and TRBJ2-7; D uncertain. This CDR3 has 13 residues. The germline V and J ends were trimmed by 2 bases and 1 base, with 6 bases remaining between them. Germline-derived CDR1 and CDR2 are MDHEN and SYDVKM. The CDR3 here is CASSLVDSYEQYF. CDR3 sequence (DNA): TGTGCCAGCAGTTTAGTCGATTCCTACGAGCAGTACTTC.

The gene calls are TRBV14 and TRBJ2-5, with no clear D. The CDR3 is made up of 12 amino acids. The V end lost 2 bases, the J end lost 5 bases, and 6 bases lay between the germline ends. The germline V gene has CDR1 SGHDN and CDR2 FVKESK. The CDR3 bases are TGTGCCAGCAGCCAAATGGGGGAGACCCAGTACTTC. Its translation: CASSQMGETQYF.

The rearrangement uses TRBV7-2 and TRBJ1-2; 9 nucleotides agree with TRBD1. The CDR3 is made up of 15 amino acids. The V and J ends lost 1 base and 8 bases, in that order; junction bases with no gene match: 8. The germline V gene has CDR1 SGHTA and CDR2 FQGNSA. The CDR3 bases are TGTGCCAGCAGCTTAGTTTTCGGGACAGGGAAAGGCTACACCTTC. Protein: CASSLVFGTGKGYTF.

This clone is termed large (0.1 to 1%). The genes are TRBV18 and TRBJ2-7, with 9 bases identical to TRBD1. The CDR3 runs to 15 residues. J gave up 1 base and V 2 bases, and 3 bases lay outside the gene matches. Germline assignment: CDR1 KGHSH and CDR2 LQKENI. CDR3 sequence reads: CASSPDGTGSYEQYF. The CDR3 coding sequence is TGTGCCAGCTCACCAGACGGGACAGGGTCCTACGAGCAGTACTTC.

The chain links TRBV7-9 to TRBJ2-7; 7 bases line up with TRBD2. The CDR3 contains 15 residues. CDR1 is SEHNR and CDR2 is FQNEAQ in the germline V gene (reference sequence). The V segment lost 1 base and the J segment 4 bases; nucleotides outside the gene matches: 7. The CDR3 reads CASSLDGGSSYEQYF. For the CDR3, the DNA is TGTGCCAGCAGCTTAGACGGCGGGAGTAGTTACGAGCAGTACTTC.

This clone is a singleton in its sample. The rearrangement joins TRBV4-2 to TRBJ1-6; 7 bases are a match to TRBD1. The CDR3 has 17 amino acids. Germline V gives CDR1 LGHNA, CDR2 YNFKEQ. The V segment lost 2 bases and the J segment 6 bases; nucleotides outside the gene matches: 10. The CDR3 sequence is CASSQQGQLGGNSPLHF. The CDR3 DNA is TGTGCCAGCAGCCAACAGGGACAGCTGGGAGGTAATTCACCCCTCCACTTT.

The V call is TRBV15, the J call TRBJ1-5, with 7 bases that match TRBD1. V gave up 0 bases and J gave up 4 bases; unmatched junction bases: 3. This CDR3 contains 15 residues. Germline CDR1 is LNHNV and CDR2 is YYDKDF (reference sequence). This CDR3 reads CATSRDLQGNQPQHF. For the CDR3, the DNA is TGTGCCACCAGCAGAGATCTACAGGGGAATCAGCCCCAGCATTTT.

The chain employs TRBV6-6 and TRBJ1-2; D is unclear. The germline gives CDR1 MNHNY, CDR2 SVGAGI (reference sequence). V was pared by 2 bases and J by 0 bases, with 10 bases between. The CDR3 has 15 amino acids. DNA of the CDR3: TGTGCCAGCAGTTACGTACAGACGACTAACTATGGCTACACCTTC. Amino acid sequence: CASSYVQTTNYGYTF.

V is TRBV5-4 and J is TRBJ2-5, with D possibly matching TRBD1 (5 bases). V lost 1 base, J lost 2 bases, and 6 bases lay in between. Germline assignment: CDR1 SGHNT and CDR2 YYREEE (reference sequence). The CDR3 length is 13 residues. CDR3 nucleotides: TGTGCCAGCAGCTTGTACAGGCAAGAGACCCAGTACTTC. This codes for CASSLYRQETQYF.

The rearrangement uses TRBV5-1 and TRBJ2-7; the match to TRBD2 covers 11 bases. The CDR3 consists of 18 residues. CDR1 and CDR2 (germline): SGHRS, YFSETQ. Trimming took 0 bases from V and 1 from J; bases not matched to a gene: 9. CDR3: CASSLVATSGRLSYEQYF. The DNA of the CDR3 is TGCGCCAGCAGCTTGGTAGCCACTAGCGGGAGATTATCCTACGAGCAGTACTTC.

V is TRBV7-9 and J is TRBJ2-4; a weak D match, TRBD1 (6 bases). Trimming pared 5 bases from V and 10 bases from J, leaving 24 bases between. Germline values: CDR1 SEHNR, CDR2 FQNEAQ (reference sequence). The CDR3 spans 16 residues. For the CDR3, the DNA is TGTGCCAGCAGCCCCCGACAGGTTGATTCTGTACCGATTCAGTACTTC. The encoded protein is CASSPRQVDSVPIQYF. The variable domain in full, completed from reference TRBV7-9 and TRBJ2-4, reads DTGVSQNPRHKITKRGQNVTFRCDPISEHNRLYWYRQTLGQGPEFLTYFQNEAQLEKSRLLSDRFSAERPKGSFSTLEIQRTEQGDSAMYLCASSPRQVDSVPIQYFGAGTRLSVL.

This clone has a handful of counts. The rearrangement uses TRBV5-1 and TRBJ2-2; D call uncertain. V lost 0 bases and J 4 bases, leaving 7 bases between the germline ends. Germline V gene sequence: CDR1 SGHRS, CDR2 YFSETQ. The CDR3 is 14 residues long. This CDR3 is CASSLDLVTGELFF. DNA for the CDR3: TGCGCCAGCAGCTTGGATCTGGTCACCGGGGAGCTGTTTTTT. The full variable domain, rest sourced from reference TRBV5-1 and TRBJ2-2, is KAGVTQTPRYLIKTRGQQVTLSCSPISGHRSVSWYQQTPGQGLQFLFEYFSETQRNKGNFPGRFSGRQFSNSRSEMNVSTLELGDSALYLCASSLDLVTGELFFGEGSRLTVL.

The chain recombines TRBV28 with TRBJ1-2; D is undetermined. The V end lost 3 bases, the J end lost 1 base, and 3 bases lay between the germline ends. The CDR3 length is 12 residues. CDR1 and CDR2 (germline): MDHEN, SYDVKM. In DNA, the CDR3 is TGTGCCAGCAGTTTCTTTAACTATGGCTACACCTTC. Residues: CASSFFNYGYTF.

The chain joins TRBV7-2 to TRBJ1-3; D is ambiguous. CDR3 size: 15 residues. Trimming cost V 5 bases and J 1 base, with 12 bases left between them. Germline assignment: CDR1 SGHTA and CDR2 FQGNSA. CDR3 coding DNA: TGTGCCAGCAGCCAACCCCCAGAATCTGGAAACACCATATATTTT. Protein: CASSQPPESGNTIYF.

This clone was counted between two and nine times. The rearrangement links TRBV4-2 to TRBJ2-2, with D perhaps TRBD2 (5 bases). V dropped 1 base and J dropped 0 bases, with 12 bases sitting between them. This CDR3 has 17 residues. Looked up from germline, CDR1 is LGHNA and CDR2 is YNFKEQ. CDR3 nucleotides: TGTGCCAGCAGCCAAGCCTGGACTTCCGCGAACACCGGGGAGCTGTTTTTT. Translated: CASSQAWTSANTGELFF.

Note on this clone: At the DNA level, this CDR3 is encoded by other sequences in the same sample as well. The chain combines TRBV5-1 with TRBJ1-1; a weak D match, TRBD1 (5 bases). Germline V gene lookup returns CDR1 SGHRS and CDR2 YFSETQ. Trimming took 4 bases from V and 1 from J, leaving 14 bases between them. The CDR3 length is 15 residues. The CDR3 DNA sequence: TGCGCCAGCAGCCCCCAGACGGGACCGAACACTGAAGCTTTCTTT. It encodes CASSPQTGPNTEAFF.

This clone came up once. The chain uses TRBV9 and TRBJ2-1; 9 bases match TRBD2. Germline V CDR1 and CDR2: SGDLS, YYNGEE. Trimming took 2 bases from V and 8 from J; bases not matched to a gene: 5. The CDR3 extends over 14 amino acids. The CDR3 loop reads CASSVLAGSDEQFF. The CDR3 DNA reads TGTGCCAGCAGCGTCCTAGCGGGAAGTGATGAGCAGTTCTTC.

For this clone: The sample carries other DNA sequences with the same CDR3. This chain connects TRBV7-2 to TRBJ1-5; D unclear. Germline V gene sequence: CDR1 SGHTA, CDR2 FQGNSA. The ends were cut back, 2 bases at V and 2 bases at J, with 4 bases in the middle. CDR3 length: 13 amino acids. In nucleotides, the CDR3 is TGTGCCAGCAGCTTACCGGGCAATCAGCCCCAGCATTTT. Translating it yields CASSLPGNQPQHF.

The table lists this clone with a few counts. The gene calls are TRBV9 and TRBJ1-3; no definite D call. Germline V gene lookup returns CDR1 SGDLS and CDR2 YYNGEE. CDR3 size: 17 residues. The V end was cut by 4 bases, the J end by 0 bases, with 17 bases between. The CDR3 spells CASSPTGLYLSGNTIYF. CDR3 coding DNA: TGTGCCAGCAGCCCAACGGGTCTCTACCTCTCTGGAAACACCATATATTTT.

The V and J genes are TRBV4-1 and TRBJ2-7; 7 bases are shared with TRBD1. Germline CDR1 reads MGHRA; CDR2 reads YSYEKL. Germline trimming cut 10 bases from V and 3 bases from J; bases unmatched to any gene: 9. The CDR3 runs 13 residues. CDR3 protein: CANRGQLHYEQYF. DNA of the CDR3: TGCGCCAACAGGGGACAGCTACACTACGAGCAGTACTTC.

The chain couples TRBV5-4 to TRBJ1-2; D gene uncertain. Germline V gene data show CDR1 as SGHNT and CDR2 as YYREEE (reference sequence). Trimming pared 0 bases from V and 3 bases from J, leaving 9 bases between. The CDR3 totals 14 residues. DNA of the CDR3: TGTGCCAGCAGCTTGGCCGAATTGGACTATGGCTACACCTTC. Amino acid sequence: CASSLAELDYGYTF.

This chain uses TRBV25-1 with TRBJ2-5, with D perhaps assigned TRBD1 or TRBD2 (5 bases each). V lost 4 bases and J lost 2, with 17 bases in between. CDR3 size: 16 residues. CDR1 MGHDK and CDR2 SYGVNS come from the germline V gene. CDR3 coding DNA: TGTGCCAGCAGTGGGGGACCCACCGCGACTCAAGAGACCCAGTACTTC. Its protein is CASSGGPTATQETQYF.